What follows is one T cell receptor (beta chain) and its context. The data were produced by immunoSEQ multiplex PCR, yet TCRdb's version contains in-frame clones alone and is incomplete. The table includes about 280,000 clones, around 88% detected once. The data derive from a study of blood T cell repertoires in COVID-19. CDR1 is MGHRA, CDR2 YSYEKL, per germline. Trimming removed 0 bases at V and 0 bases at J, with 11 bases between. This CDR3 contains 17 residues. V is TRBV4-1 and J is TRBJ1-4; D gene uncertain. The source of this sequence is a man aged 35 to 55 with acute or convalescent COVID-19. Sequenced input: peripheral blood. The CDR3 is CASSQDGKGATNEKLFF. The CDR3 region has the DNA TGCGCCAGCAGCCAAGACGGGAAGGGAGCAACTAATGAAAAACTGTTTTTT.